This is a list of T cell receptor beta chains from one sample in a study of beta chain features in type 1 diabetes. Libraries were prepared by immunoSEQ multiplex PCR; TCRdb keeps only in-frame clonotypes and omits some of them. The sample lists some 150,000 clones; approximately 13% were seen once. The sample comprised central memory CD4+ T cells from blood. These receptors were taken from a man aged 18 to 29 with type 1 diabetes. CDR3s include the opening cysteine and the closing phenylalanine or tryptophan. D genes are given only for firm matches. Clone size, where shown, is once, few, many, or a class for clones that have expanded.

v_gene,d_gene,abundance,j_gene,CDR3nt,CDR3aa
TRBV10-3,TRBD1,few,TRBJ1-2,TGTGCCATCACTCCGGGACAGGAGATCTATGGCTACACCTTC,CAITPGQEIYGYTF
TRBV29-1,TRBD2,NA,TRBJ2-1,TGCAGCGTTGGACGGGGGGGCGAGCAGTTCTTC,CSVGRGGEQFF
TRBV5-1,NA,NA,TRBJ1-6,TGCGCCAGCAGCTTGGATGGTAATTCACCCCTCCACTTT,CASSLDGNSPLHF
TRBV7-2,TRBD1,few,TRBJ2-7,TGTGCCAGCAGCTTTAGTGGACAGGGGCGGAGCGAGCAGTACTTC,CASSFSGQGRSEQYF
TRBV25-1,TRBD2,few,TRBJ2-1,TGTGCCAGCAGCCTTAGCGGGGGGGCTGAAACTGAGCAGTTCTTC,CASSLSGGAETEQFF
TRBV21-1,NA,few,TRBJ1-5,TGTGCCAGCAGCAAAAGGACCGACGAGGGCAATCAGCCCCAGCATTTT,CASSKRTDEGNQPQHF
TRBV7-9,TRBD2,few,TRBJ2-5,TGTGCCAGCACCGGGACTAGTGGAGAGACCCAGTACTTC,CASTGTSGETQYF
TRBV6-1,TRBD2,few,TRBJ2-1,TGTGCCAGCAGTCCAGGACTAGCGGGGGAGCGGGGGCAGTTCTTC,CASSPGLAGERGQFF
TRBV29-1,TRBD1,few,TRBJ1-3,TGCAGCGTCCGGGACAGGGGAGGTAACACCATATATTTT,CSVRDRGGNTIYF
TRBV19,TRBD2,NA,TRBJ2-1,TGTGCCAGTACTCGCGGGGGAAGTTTGGGTGAGCAGTTCTTC,CASTRGGSLGEQFF
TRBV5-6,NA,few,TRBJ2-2,TGTGCCAGCAGCTACGGACAAATCGGGGAGCTGTTTTTT,CASSYGQIGELFF
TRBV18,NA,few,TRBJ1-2,TGTGCCAGCTCACCTTCACAGGGCGACGGCTACACCTTC,CASSPSQGDGYTF
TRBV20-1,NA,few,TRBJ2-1,TGCAGTGCTCCGCAGTACAATGAGCAGTTCTTC,CSAPQYNEQFF
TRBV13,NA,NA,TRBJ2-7,TGTGCCAGCAGTAGGGGGCCCGGGGGAGAGCAGTACTTC,CASSRGPGGEQYF
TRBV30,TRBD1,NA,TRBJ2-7,TGTGCCTGGGAGGGACAGGGTCCCTACGAGCAGTACTTC,CAWEGQGPYEQYF
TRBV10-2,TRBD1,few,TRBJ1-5,TGCGCCAGCTTGGACAGGGGGCAGCCCCAGCATTTT,CASLDRGQPQHF
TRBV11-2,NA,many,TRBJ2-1,TGTGCCAGCAGCTCGATAGGGGGGAGCTCCTACAATGAGCAGTTCTTC,CASSSIGGSSYNEQFF
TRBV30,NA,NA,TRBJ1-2,TGTGCCTGGAGTTCGGGCACAGTGACTCATGGCTACACCTTC,CAWSSGTVTHGYTF
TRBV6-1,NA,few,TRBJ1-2,TGTGCCAGCAGTGAAGGTGGTCATAACTATGGCTACACCTTC,CASSEGGHNYGYTF
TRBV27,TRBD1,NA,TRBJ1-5,TGTGCCAGCAGTTGGACAGGGAACAATCAGCCCCAGCATTTT,CASSWTGNNQPQHF
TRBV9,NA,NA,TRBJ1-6,TGTGCCAGCTCCCAGGGGACCGCCAATTCACCCCTCCACTTT,CASSQGTANSPLHF
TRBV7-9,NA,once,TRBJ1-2,TGTGCCAGCAGCTTATTTGGTACCGGGGGCGTAGATGGCTACACCTTC,CASSLFGTGGVDGYTF
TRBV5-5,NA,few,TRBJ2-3,TGTGCCAGCAGCTTGGTACCAACAGATACGCAGTATTTT,CASSLVPTDTQYF
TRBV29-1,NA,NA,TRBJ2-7,TGCAGCGGCGTTCGGGACGCACCCTACGAGCAGTACTTC,CSGVRDAPYEQYF
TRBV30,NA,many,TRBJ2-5,TGTGCCTGGAGTGTAGGCCGGACGGCTCTTCAGTACTTC,CAWSVGRTALQYF
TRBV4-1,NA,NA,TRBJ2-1,TGCGCCAGCAGCCAAGATGCCGTAGGGGGGCAGTTCTTC,CASSQDAVGGQFF
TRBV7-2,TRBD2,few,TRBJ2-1,TGTGCCAGCAGCTTAGCGGGGGGGAACTACAATGAGCAGTTCTTC,CASSLAGGNYNEQFF
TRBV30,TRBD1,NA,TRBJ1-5,TGTGCCTGGAGTGTAAAGGGGGCTCGGCAGCCCCAGCATTTT,CAWSVKGARQPQHF
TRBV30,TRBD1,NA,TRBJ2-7,TGTGCCTGGAGTATGAGACAGGGAGAATTCGCGCAGTACTTC,CAWSMRQGEFAQYF
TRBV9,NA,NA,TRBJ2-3,TGTGCCAGCGCCAATACAGGGAGCACAGATACGCAGTATTTT,CASANTGSTDTQYF
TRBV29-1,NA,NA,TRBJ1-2,TGCAGCGTTGACGGACATTGGGATTGGGGCTACACCTTC,CSVDGHWDWGYTF
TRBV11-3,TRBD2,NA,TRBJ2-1,TGTGCCAGCAGCCGACTAGCGGGGGATCTGGTACAGTTCTTC,CASSRLAGDLVQFF
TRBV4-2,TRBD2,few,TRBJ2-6,TGTGCCAGCAGCCCACGCCCGGCGGGAACTAGCGGGGGGGTTGCCTCTGGGGCCAACGTCCTGACTTTC,CASSPRPAGTSGGVASGANVLTF
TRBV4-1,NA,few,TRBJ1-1,TGCGCCAGCAGCCAAGGGGCGGCAGGGGCCACGAACACTGAAGCTTTCTTT,CASSQGAAGATNTEAFF
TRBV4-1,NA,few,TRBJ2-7,TGCGCCCGCAGCCAAGACCCCGGCACAAGCTCCTACGAGCAGTACTTC,CARSQDPGTSSYEQYF
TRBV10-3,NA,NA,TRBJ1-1,TGTGCCACACAACGGGACACTGAAGCTTTCTTT,CATQRDTEAFF
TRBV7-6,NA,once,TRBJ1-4,TGTGCCAGCAGCCCCTCCCCCAGAAATAATGAAAAACTGTTTTTT,CASSPSPRNNEKLFF
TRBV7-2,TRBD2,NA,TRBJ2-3,TGTGCCAGCAGCTTAATGGGAGCGGCTAGCGGGGCGGCTACGCAGTATTTT,CASSLMGAASGAATQYF
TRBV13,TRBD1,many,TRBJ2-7,TGTGCCAGCAGCCCCAGGGACAGGGTGGACTACGAGCAGTACTTC,CASSPRDRVDYEQYF
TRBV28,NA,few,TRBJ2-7,TGTGCCAGCAGACTCAGGGGAGGACAGTACTTC,CASRLRGGQYF
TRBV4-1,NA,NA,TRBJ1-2,TGCGCCAGCAGCCAAGATCGTGGGGAGGTTGGCTACACCTTC,CASSQDRGEVGYTF
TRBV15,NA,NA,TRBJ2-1,TGTGCCACCAGCAGAAGCCAAGTTAGCAATGAGCAGTTCTTC,CATSRSQVSNEQFF
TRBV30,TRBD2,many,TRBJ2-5,TGTGCCTGGACTACCACCGGACTAGCGGGGGGAAAGACCCAGTACTTC,CAWTTTGLAGGKTQYF
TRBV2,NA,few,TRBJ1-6,TGTGCCAGCAGTTCAGGGTGGGATTCACCCCTCCACTTT,CASSSGWDSPLHF
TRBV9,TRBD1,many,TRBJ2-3,TGTGCCAGCAGCGTAGCGACAGGGCCTAGGGATACGCAGTATTTT,CASSVATGPRDTQYF
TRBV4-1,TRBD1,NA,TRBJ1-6,TGCGCCAGCAGCCAGGTCCCGGGACAGGGGATTAGTGGGTCCTATAATTCACCCCTCCACTTT,CASSQVPGQGISGSYNSPLHF
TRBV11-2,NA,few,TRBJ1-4,TGTGCCAGCAGCTTACGCGCTGATGGAGAAAAACTGTTTTTT,CASSLRADGEKLFF
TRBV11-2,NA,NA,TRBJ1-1,TGTGCCAGCAGCTTAGAAGAAGACACTGAAGCTTTCTTT,CASSLEEDTEAFF
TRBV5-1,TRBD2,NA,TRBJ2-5,TGCGCCAGCAGCTTTGTTGCGAGCGGGGGTCGAGAGACCCAGTACTTC,CASSFVASGGRETQYF
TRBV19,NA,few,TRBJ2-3,TGTGCCAGTAGAGGAACGACTACCACAGATACGCAGTATTTT,CASRGTTTTDTQYF
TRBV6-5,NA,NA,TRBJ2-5,TGTGCCAGCAGTCGGGCCTTCCAAGAGACCCAGTACTTC,CASSRAFQETQYF
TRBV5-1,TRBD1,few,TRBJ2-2,TGCGCCAGCAGCCCGGGACAGGCTACGAACACCGGGGAGCTGTTTTTT,CASSPGQATNTGELFF
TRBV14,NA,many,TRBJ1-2,TGTGCCAGCAGCCAAGTGGCGGTTTATGGCTACACCTTC,CASSQVAVYGYTF
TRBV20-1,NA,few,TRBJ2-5,TGCAGGGCTCCCCAGGCGGCGACCCAGTACTTC,CRAPQAATQYF
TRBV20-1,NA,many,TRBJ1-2,TGCAGTGCTAGAACCTCGACAATGTCCTCCTTC,CSARTSTMSSF